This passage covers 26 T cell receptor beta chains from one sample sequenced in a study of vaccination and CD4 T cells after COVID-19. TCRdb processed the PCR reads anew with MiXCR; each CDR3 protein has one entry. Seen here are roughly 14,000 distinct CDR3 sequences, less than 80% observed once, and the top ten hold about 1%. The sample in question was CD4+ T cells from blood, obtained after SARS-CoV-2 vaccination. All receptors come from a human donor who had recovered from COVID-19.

The CDR3 is CASSLVVAGGVETQYF. CDR3 DNA sequence: TGTGCCAGCAGCCTTGTGGTAGCGGGAGGAGTAGAGACCCAGTACTTC. V is TRBV7-8 and J is TRBJ2-5; 10 bases agree with TRBD2. Per the germline V gene, CDR1 is SGHVS and CDR2 is FQNEAQ. J lost 4 bases, V lost 5 bases, and 10 bases had no gene match. CDR3 length equals 16 residues.

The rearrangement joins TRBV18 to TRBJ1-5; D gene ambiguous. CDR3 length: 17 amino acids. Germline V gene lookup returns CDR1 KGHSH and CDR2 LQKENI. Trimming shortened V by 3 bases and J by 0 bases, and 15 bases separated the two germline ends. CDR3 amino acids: CASSPEPTHYSNQPQHF. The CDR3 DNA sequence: TGTGCCAGCTCACCGGAGCCCACACATTATAGCAATCAGCCCCAGCATTTT.

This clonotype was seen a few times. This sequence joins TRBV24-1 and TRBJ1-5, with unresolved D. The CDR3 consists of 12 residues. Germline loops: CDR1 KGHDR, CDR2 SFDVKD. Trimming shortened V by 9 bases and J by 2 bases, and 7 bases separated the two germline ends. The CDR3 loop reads CATSLRNQPQHF. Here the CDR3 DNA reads TGTGCCACCTCCCTTCGCAATCAGCCCCAGCATTTT.

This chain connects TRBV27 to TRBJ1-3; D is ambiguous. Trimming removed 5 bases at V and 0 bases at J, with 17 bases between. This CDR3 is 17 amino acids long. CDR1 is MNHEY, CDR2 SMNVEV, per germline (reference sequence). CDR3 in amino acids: CASSTSGATFSGNTIYF. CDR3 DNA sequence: TGTGCCAGCAGTACCTCCGGCGCCACCTTCTCTGGAAACACCATATATTTT.

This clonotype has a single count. CDR3 sequence reads: CASNRLAQFDNEQFF. The CDR3 DNA reads TGTGCCAGCAATCGACTAGCGCAGTTTGACAATGAGCAGTTCTTC. The V call is TRBV6-1, the J call TRBJ2-1; TRBD2 matches 8 bases. Germline CDR1 and CDR2: MNHNS and SASEGT. CDR3 size: 15 residues. The trim removed 7 bases at V and 5 bases at J, leaving 10 bases unmatched.

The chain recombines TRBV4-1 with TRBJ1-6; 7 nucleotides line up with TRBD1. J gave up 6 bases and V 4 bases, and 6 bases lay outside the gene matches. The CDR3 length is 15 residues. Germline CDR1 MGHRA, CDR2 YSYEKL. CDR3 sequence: CASSRTGDGNSPLHF. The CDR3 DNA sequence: TGCGCCAGCAGCCGAACAGGGGACGGTAATTCACCCCTCCACTTT.

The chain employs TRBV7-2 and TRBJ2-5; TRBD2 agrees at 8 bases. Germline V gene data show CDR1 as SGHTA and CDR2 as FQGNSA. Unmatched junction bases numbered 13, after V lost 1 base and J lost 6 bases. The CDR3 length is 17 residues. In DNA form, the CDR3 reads TGTGCCAGCAGCTTAGGAGGTAGCGGGAAACTTGTAAAGACCCAGTACTTC. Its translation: CASSLGGSGKLVKTQYF.

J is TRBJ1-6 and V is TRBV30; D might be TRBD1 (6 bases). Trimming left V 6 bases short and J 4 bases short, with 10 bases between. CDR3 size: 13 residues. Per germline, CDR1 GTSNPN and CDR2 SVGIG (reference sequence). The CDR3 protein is CACRGEYNSPLHF. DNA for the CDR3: TGTGCCTGCAGGGGCGAGTATAATTCACCCCTCCACTTT.

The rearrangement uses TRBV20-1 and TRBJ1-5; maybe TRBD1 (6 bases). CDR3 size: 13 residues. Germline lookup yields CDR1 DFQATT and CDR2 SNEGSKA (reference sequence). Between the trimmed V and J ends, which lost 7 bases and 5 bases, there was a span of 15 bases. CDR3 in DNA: TGCAGTGGAGGGGGACGAGGGGATCAGCCCCAGCATTTT. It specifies CSGGGRGDQPQHF.

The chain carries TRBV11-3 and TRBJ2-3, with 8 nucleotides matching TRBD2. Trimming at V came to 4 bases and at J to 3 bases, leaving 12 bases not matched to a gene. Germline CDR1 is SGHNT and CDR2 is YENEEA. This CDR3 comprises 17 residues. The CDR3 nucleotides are TGTGCCAGCAGCTCCTTTACTAGCGGAGAGTCTACAGATACGCAGTATTTT. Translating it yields CASSSFTSGESTDTQYF.

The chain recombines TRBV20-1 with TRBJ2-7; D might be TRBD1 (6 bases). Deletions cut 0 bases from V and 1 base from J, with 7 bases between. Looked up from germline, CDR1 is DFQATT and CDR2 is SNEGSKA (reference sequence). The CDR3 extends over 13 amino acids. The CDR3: CSARDGTSYEQYF. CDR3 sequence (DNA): TGCAGTGCTAGAGATGGGACATCCTACGAGCAGTACTTC.

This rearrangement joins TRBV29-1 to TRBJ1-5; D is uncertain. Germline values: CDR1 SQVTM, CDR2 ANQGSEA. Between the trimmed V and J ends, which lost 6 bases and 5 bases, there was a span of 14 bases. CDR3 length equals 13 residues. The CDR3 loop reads CSVKERVDQPQHF. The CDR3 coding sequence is TGCAGCGTAAAAGAACGGGTAGATCAGCCCCAGCATTTT. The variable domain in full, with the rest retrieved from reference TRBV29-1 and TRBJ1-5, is SAVISQKPSRDICQRGTSLTIQCQVDSQVTMMFWYRQQPGQSLTLIATANQGSEATYESGFVIDKFPISRPNLTFSTLTVSNMSPEDSSIYLCSVKERVDQPQHFGDGTRLSIL.

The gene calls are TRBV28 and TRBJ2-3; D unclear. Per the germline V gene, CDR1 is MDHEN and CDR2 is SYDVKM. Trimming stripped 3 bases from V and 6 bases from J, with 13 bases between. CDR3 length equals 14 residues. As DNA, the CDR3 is TGTGCCAGCAGTTTCCGCAGACTTGCGGATACGCAGTATTTT. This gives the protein CASSFRRLADTQYF.

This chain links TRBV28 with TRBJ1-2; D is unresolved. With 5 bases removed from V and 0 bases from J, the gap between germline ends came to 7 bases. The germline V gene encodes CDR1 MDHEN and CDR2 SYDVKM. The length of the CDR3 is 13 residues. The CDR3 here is CASSRLSNYGYTF. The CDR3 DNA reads TGTGCCAGCAGTCGACTTTCTAACTATGGCTACACCTTC.

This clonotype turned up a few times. Here the CDR3 DNA reads TGCAGTGCTAGAAGGCAGGGGGCTGGAAACACCATATATTTT. Protein product: CSARRQGAGNTIYF. The chain combines TRBV20-1 with TRBJ1-3; 7 bases map to TRBD1. There are 14 residues in the CDR3. Germline values: CDR1 DFQATT, CDR2 SNEGSKA (reference sequence). After removal of 2 bases from V and 2 bases from J, the junction contained 3 bases not matched to a gene.

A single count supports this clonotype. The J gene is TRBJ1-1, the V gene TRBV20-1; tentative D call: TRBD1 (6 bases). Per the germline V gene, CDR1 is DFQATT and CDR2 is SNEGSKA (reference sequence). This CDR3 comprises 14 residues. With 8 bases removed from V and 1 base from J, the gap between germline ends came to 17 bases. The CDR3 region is CSPREGDKNTEAFF. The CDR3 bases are TGCAGTCCCCGCGAGGGGGATAAGAACACTGAAGCTTTCTTT.

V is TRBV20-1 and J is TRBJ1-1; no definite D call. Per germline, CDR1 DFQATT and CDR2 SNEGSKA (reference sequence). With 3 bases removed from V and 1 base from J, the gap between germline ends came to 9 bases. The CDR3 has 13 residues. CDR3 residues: CSASPRGNTEAFF. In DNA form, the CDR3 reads TGCAGTGCTAGTCCCCGAGGGAACACTGAAGCTTTCTTT.

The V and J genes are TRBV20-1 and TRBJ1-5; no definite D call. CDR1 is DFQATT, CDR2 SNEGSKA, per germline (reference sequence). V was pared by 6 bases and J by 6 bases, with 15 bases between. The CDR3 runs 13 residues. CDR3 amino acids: CSATDRGFQPQHF. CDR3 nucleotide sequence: TGCAGTGCAACCGACCGTGGCTTTCAGCCCCAGCATTTT.

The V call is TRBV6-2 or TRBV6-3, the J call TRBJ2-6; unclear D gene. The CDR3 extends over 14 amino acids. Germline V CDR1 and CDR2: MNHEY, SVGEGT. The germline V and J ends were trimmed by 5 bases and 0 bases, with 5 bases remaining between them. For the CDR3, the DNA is TGTGCCAGCAGTGGGGACTCTGGGGCCAACGTCCTGACTTTC. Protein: CASSGDSGANVLTF.

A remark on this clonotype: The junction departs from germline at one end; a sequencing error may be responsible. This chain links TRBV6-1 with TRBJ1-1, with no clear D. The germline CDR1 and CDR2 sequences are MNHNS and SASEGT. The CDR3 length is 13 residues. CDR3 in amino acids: CASSEDGNTEAFF. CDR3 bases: TGTGCCAGCAGCGAAGATGGGAACACTGAAGCTTTCTTT.

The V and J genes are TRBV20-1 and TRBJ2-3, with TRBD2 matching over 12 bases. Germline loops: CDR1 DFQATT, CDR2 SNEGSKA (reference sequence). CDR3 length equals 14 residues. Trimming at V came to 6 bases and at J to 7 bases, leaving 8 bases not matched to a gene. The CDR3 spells CSAPGLAGLHTQYF. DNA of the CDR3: TGCAGTGCCCCCGGACTAGCGGGGCTACATACGCAGTATTTT.

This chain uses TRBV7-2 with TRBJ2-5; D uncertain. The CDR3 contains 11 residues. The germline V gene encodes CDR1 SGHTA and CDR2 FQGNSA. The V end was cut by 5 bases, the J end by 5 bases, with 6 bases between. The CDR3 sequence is CASSRTETQYF. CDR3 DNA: TGTGCCAGCAGCCGCACGGAGACCCAGTACTTC. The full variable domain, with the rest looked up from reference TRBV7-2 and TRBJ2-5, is GAGVSQSPSNKVTEKGKDVELRCDPISGHTALYWYRQSLGQGLEFLIYFQGNSAPDKSGLPSDRFSAERTGGSVSTLTIQRTQQEDSAVYLCASSRTETQYFGPGTRLLVL.

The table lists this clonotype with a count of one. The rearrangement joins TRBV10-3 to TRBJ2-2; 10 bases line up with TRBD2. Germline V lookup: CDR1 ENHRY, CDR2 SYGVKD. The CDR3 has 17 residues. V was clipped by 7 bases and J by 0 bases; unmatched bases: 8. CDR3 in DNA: TGTGCCATCACCAGAGCCGGGACTAGCGCGAACACCGGGGAGCTGTTTTTT. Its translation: CAITRAGTSANTGELFF.

The CDR3 reads CSPRIAGSYNEQFF. The CDR3 nucleotides are TGCAGTCCTCGGATAGCGGGAAGCTACAATGAGCAGTTCTTC. This rearrangement joins TRBV20-1 to TRBJ2-1; 8 nucleotides line up with TRBD2. Trimming cost V 8 bases and J 3 bases; bases outside gene matches: 9. The CDR3 sequence is 14 residues long. Germline V lookup: CDR1 DFQATT, CDR2 SNEGSKA (reference sequence).

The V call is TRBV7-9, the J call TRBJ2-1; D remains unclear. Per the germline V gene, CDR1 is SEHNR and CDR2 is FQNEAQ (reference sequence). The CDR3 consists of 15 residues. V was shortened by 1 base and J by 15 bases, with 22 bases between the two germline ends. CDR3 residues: CASSLEGPSRADRFF. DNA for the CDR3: TGTGCCAGCAGCTTAGAAGGTCCTAGTCGGGCCGATCGGTTCTTC.

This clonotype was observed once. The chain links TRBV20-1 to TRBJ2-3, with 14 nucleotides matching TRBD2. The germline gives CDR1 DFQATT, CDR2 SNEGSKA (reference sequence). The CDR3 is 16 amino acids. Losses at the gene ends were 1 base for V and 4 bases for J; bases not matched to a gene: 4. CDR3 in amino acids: CSARGGTSGSADTQYF. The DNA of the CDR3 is TGCAGTGCTAGAGGCGGGACTAGCGGGAGCGCAGATACGCAGTATTTT.